Sequencing of this T cell receptor beta chain was carried out in a study of shared clonotypes between healthy human individuals. General study points: A small donor pool kept down the genetic and exposure-history diversity that was represented. Generally, naive subsets (rather than memory subsets) showed larger estimated richness.

CD45RO negativity and positive selection for CCR7 defined naive CD8 cells, a population that excluded terminally differentiated effector memory CD45RA+ cells. Here immunoSEQ multiplex PCR was the method, and the copy in TCRdb shows in-frame clones only, minus some. This table has approximately 2,200,000 clones, roughly 91% appearing once. About this clone itself: Its antigen is still unknown.

The receptor comes from a man aged 18 to 29 in good health. Some clones in this sample may be carry-over from other donors' samples. The sample taken for sequencing was naive CD8+ T cells from PBMCs.

Here the CDR3 DNA reads TGTGCCAGCAGCGCCGGACAGGGGTGGGACACAGATACGCAGTATTTT. Its translation: CASSAGQGWDTDTQYF. The V gene is TRBV9, the J gene TRBJ2-3, with TRBD1 matching 9 bases. The CDR3 spans 16 residues. Germline V gene sequence: CDR1 SGDLS, CDR2 YYNGEE. J gave up 2 bases and V 3 bases, and 7 bases lay outside the gene matches.